A single sample gave rise to the 21 T cell receptor beta chains below, sequenced in a study of T-cell memory formation after mild COVID-19. TCRdb used MiXCR to reprocess the 5' RACE reads, holding one entry per CDR3 protein. Of around 130,000 distinct CDR3 sequences listed, 15% to 20% are singletons. What was sequenced was PBMCs or a T cell subset sorted from them (not recorded which). These TCRs come from a young man who had mild COVID-19 (a few samples of this study predate the infection). Cell type and time point are not known.

The CDR3 sequence: CASSHLIGASYEQYF. CDR3 sequence (DNA): TGCGCCAGCAGCCACCTAATCGGGGCCTCCTACGAGCAGTACTTC. The chain employs TRBV5-1 and TRBJ2-7, with D perhaps TRBD1 or TRBD2 (5 bases each). CDR1 is SGHRS, CDR2 YFSETQ, per germline. The ends were cut back, 4 bases at V and 0 bases at J, with 14 bases in the middle. CDR3 length: 15 amino acids.

V gene TRBV4-1 combines with J gene TRBJ2-2; D call uncertain. Germline loops: CDR1 MGHRA, CDR2 YSYEKL. CDR3 length equals 16 residues. The ends were cut back, 3 bases at V and 0 bases at J, with 11 bases in the middle. CDR3 coding DNA: TGCGCCAGCAGCCACAGACTCCCCGCGAACACCGGGGAGCTGTTTTTT. Translating gives CASSHRLPANTGELFF.

V usage is TRBV3-1 and J usage is TRBJ1-5; D unresolved. Between the trimmed V and J ends, which lost 1 base and 4 bases, there was a span of 5 bases. CDR3 length equals 13 residues. Germline-derived CDR1 and CDR2 are LGHDT and YNNKEL (reference sequence). The DNA for the CDR3 is TGTGCCAGCAGCCAAGGCCAGAATCAGCCCCAGCATTTT. It translates to CASSQGQNQPQHF.

This clonotype was counted many times. The rearrangement uses TRBV4-3 and TRBJ2-1, with 10 bases fitting TRBD1. CDR1 and CDR2 from the germline V gene are LGHNA and YSLEER. Losses at the gene ends were 3 bases for V and 9 bases for J; bases not matched to a gene: 2. The CDR3 runs to 13 residues. The CDR3 protein is CASSQTGGSEQFF. The CDR3 DNA follows: TGCGCCAGCAGCCAGACAGGGGGCAGTGAGCAGTTCTTC.

This clonotype has a handful of counts. CDR3 sequence (DNA): TGTGCCAGCAGCCCCGGATGGACGCCAGGCCAAGAGACCCAGTACTTC. Protein sequence: CASSPGWTPGQETQYF. The chain is built from TRBV3-1 and TRBJ2-5; D gene unclear. Germline V gene data show CDR1 as LGHDT and CDR2 as YNNKEL (reference sequence). Trimming stripped 4 bases from V and 1 base from J, with 16 bases between. The CDR3 is 16 amino acids.

This clonotype showed up just a few times. The chain joins TRBV5-1 to TRBJ2-5; tentative D call: TRBD1 (5 bases). V dropped 5 bases and J dropped 5 bases, with 19 bases sitting between them. The length of the CDR3 is 15 residues. Germline V gene lookup returns CDR1 SGHRS and CDR2 YFSETQ. DNA of the CDR3: TGCGCCAGCAGATGGGGCCTTGGGGCCGGGGAGACCCAGTACTTC. This encodes CASRWGLGAGETQYF.

The chain has TRBV6-5 and TRBJ2-5; a weak D match, TRBD2 (5 bases). With the DNA end fitting TRBJ2-7 better, the J assignment may be wrong. Germline-derived CDR1 and CDR2 are MNHEY and SVGAGI. The CDR3 extends over 16 amino acids. The CDR3 DNA reads TGTGCCAGCAGTTACGGACCTCCGGGGAAATCCTACGAGCAGTACTTC. The encoded protein is CASSYGPPGKSYEQYF.

This clonotype was seen a few times. This rearrangement joins TRBV6-5 to TRBJ1-2, with D uncertain. Trimming shortened V by 6 bases and J by 0 bases, and 5 bases separated the two germline ends. The germline V gene encodes CDR1 MNHEY and CDR2 SVGAGI. CDR3 size: 12 residues. Written as DNA, the CDR3 is TGTGCCAGCAGGGGTACTAACTATGGCTACACCTTC. Its protein product is CASRGTNYGYTF.

The rearrangement links TRBV27 to TRBJ1-1; D ambiguous. Germline V gene sequence: CDR1 MNHEY, CDR2 SMNVEV (reference sequence). The CDR3 length is 13 residues. V gave up 4 bases and J gave up 5 bases, with 11 bases separating them. CDR3 bases: TGTGCCAGCAGTTCTCGAGGGCGGACTGAAGCTTTCTTT. It specifies CASSSRGRTEAFF.

V gene TRBV10-3 combines with J gene TRBJ2-7; 10 bases match TRBD1. The CDR3 contains 16 residues. Germline assignment: CDR1 ENHRY and CDR2 SYGVKD. J lost 2 bases, V lost 8 bases, and 12 bases had no gene match. The CDR3 DNA follows: TGTGCCATCGGAAGATCCGGGACAGGGGAGGCCTACGAGCAGTACTTC. Translation: CAIGRSGTGEAYEQYF.

This chain's CDR3 is CASSYGSRVTDTQYF. In DNA, the CDR3 is TGTGCCAGCAGTTACGGGAGCAGAGTCACAGATACGCAGTATTTT. The chain couples TRBV6-5 to TRBJ2-3; tentative D call: TRBD2 (5 bases). Trimming shortened V by 2 bases and J by 2 bases, and 11 bases separated the two germline ends. From germline, CDR1 is MNHEY and CDR2 SVGAGI. The length of the CDR3 is 15 residues.

This clonotype was seen a few times. The chain is built from TRBV5-1 and TRBJ2-6; no clear D gene. CDR1 is SGHRS and CDR2 is YFSETQ in the germline V gene. CDR3 size: 14 residues. Trimming left V 6 bases short and J 2 bases short, with 9 bases between. Written as DNA, the CDR3 is TGCGCCAGCAACGATGTAGCTGGGGCCAACGTCCTGACTTTC. Encoded protein: CASNDVAGANVLTF.

The CDR3 DNA reads TGTGCCAGCAGCTTCGGTCAGAACTATGGCTACACCTTC. This translates into CASSFGQNYGYTF. This chain links TRBV7-9 with TRBJ1-2; no definite D call. V lost 3 bases and J lost 2, with 7 bases in between. This CDR3 is 13 amino acids long. Germline assignment: CDR1 SEHNR and CDR2 FQNEAQ (reference sequence).

Only a few counts were recorded for this clonotype. This sequence joins TRBV21-1 and TRBJ2-7. TRBV21-1 is flagged as a pseudogene. CDR3 length: 13 amino acids. The CDR3 DNA reads as TGTGCCAGCAGCCACTCTAGGTCCTACGAGCAGTACGTC. Translating gives CASSHSRSYEQYV.

The chain is built from TRBV1 and TRBJ2-3. TRBV1 is given as a pseudogene. The CDR3 runs 16 residues. The CDR3 spells CTSSQVEETWVDTQYF. The CDR3 bases are TGCACCAGCAGCCAAGTCGAGGAGACCTGGGTGGATACGCAGTATTTT.

The gene calls are TRBV7-2 and TRBJ1-5; D not resolved. Trimming cost V 5 bases and J 9 bases, with 17 bases left between them. From germline, CDR1 is SGHTA and CDR2 FQGNSA. The length of the CDR3 is 14 residues. The DNA of the CDR3 is TGTGCCAGCAGCCCCTCCATGGAGGGTATGCCCCAGCATTTT. Encoded protein: CASSPSMEGMPQHF.

Only a few counts were recorded for this clonotype. This sequence joins TRBV6-6 and TRBJ2-3, with D unclear. The V and J ends lost 5 bases and 5 bases respectively, with 11 bases between them. The CDR3 is made up of 13 amino acids. Germline CDR1 and CDR2: MNHNY and SVGAGI (reference sequence). As DNA, the CDR3 is TGTGCCAGCAGTACCCGGTCCGGAGATACGCAGTATTTT. Translation: CASSTRSGDTQYF.

The genes are TRBV5-1 and TRBJ2-7; no clear D gene. Germline CDR1 and CDR2: SGHRS and YFSETQ. The CDR3 length is 13 residues. V lost 5 bases and J lost 5, with 14 bases in between. The CDR3, as DNA: TGCGCCAGCAGACTTGGGCCCGACGACGAGCAGTACTTC. Its protein product is CASRLGPDDEQYF. The full variable domain, in which reference TRBV5-1 and TRBJ2-7 provide the parts outside the CDR3, is KAGVTQTPRYLIKTRGQQVTLSCSPISGHRSVSWYQQTPGQGLQFLFEYFSETQRNKGNFPGRFSGRQFSNSRSEMNVSTLELGDSALYLCASRLGPDDEQYFGPGTRLTVT.

The chain joins TRBV25-1 to TRBJ2-7; D remains unclear. V was pared by 5 bases and J by 3 bases, with 11 bases between. This CDR3 has 13 residues. The germline V gene encodes CDR1 MGHDK and CDR2 SYGVNS. CDR3 region: CASSPIRFYEQYF. In DNA form, the CDR3 reads TGTGCCAGCAGTCCCATAAGGTTCTACGAGCAGTACTTC.

The genes are TRBV6-6 and TRBJ2-3; the match to TRBD1 covers 7 bases. This CDR3 is built from 16 residues. Germline V gene lookup returns CDR1 MNHNY and CDR2 SVGAGI (reference sequence). Unmatched junction bases numbered 5, after V lost 2 bases and J lost 0 bases. The CDR3 loop reads CASSYGTEQSTDTQYF. The CDR3 region has the DNA TGTGCCAGCAGTTACGGGACAGAACAAAGCACAGATACGCAGTATTTT.

In its sample, this clonotype was seen a few times. This chain uses TRBV6-2 or TRBV6-3 with TRBJ1-5; possibly TRBD1 for D (6 bases). The germline gives CDR1 MNHEY, CDR2 SVGEGT. V shed 8 bases and J shed 9 bases, with 23 bases lying between them. This CDR3 has 15 residues. In DNA, the CDR3 is TGTGCCAGCGGGGACAACCTGGGGGGGTATCCGCCCCAGCATTTT. Translation gives CASGDNLGGYPPQHF.